The clone carrying this TCR beta chain was detected only a few times. J gave up 0 bases and V 6 bases, and 7 bases lay outside the gene matches. There are 16 residues in the CDR3. Germline V gene lookup returns CDR1 MNHNY and CDR2 SVGAGI (reference sequence). The source of the sample is a study of OX40 agonist ivuxolimab in advanced cancers. Using immunoSEQ multiplex PCR, the repertoire was profiled, and TCRdb retains in-frame clones only, with some absent. This table has 100,000 or so clones, about nine tenths appearing once. V gene TRBV6-6 combines with J gene TRBJ1-5, with 8 bases identical to TRBD1. This sequence originates from an adult with an advanced solid tumor such as melanoma, head and neck, liver or kidney cancer. The sequences come from CD4+ or CD8+ T cells sorted from blood, collected in a trial of the OX40 agonist ivuxolimab. The CDR3 DNA reads TGTGCCAGCAGCCAACAGGGGGGGCATAGCAATCAGCCCCAGCATTTT. This gives the protein CASSQQGGHSNQPQHF.